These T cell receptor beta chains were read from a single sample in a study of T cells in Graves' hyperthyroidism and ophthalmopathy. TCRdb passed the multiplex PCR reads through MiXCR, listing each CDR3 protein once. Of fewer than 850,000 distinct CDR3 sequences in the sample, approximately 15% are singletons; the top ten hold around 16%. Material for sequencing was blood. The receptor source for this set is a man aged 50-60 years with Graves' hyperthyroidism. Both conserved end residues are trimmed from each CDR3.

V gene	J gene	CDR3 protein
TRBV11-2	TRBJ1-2	ASSMDRTRGYT
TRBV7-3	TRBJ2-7	ASSLDRDNEQY
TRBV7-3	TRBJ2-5	ASSRNSEETQY
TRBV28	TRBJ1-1	ASSPGQGGSAF
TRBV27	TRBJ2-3	ASSLLGLAGGKHTQY
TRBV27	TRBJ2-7	ASSTSGWHEQY
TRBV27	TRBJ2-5	ASSSWTGEDQETQY
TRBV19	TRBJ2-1	ASMQQGYYNEQF
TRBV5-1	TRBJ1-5	ASSSGTGEQQPQH
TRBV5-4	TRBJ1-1	ASSKTENTEAF
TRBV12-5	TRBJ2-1	ASALGLAGGYEQF
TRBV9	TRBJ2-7	ASSVVASGTYEQY
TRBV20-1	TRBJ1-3	SARVGRTSGNTIY
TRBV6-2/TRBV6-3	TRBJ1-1	ASRKAQFGFNTEAF
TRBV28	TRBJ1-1	DSNPPWGVLMNTEAF
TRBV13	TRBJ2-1	ASSSEDGHEQF
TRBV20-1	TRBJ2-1	SAKGTGEQF
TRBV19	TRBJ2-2	ACLGRNTGELF
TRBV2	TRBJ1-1	ASGEAEAF
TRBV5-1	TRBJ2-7	ASSFAGSGSYEQY
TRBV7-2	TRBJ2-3	ASSPRRASTDTQY
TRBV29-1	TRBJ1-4	SVQTIKGSGEKLF
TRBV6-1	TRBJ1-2	ASSESRKGYT
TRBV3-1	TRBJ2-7	ASSLRAGLSYEQY
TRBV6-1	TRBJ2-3	ASRTESNTQY
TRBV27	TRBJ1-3	ASRSRGSGNTIY
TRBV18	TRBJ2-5	ASSPLKGAQETQY
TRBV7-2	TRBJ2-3	ASSFEGFADTQY
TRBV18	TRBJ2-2	ASSPNVKGTGELF
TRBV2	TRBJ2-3	ASSLGLAGPIDTQY
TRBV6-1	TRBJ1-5	ASSEKGTGMSNQPQH
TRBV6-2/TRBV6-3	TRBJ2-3	ASSDPDSSTDTQY
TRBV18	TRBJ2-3	ASSRGYVADTQY
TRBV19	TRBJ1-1	ASTPGGRLWAEAF
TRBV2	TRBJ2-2	ASSGRSTGTGELF
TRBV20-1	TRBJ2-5	SAGGLADQETQY
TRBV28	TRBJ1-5	ASSYSNKPQH
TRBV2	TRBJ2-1	ASKGGARYNEQF
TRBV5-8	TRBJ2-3	ASSSGLAGEGTDTQY
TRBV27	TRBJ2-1	ASSLSGGEVEQF
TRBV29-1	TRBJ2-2	SASRGTSGSRTGELF
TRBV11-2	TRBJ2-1	ASSRLAGSNEQF
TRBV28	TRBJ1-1	ASTPPPGRGDTEAF
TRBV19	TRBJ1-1	ASSAKTGALGEAF
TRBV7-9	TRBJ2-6	ASSFKTGITGANVLT
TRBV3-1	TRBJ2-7	ASSQTSGIFYEQY
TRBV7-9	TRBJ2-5	ASSSHFGAETQY
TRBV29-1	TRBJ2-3	SVIQGPTDTQY
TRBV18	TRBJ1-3	ASSPREGGLLSGNTIY
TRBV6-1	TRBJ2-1	ASSGGPHSYNEQF
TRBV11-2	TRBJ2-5	ASSSGLVGARETQY
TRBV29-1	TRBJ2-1	SVGGTSGRGGYNEQF
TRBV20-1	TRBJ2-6	SASRRPGLAGGPGANVLT
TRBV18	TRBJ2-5	ASSSDERETQY
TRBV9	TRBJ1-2	ASSVDPSTGWKSYT
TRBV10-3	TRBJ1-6	ASSPQSSNSPLH
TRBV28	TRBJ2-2	ASSLQRPNTGELF